This T cell receptor beta chain derives from a study of control samples from healthy donors and cancer patients (dated by TCRdb to 2018 to 2021). Trimming removed 3 bases from V and 0 bases from J, leaving 9 bases between the germline ends. Including cysteine and phenylalanine, the CDR3 has 15 amino acids. Just the 45-base CDR3 DNA is kept, in frame starting at base 1. CDR1 and CDR2 are drawn from the germline V gene (reference sequence): LNHDA, SQIVND. The library relied on the immunoSEQ multiplex PCR assay. Here the immuneACCESS table is served through TCRdb, limited to in-frame sequences with V and J called. Missing clones are a known gap in these copies; in checked studies unresolved V genes cover under half, and the rest lacks a known reason. For this sample there are roughly 130,000 clones; approximately 86% appear just once. In total, the top ten clones hold around 9% of the sample. Notes on this clone: Its target antigen remains unknown. No quality values exist for individual bases; no much larger clone is one base distant.

The rearranged segments are TRBV19 and TRBJ1-3, with no confident D gene call. The sample taken for sequencing was blood. The TCR comes from a woman aged 25 to 39 in good health. CDR3 region: CASSISQHSGNTIYF. The bases read TGTGCCAGTAGTATCTCACAGCACTCTGGAAACACCATATATTTT.